This TCR beta chain originates from a study of CD8+ T cells in alopecia areata. Whole-study context: A 6-month period off drug followed tofacitinib, which lasted 6 to 18 months.

RNA extraction was followed by reverse transcription into cDNA, which acted as the sequencing template. The protocol was immunoSEQ multiplex PCR, while the TCRdb copy is restricted to in-frame clones and leaves out a portion. The sample includes about 190,000 clones, 60% to 70% of them seen just once. The treatment denotes: oral pan-JAK inhibitor, 5-10 mg twice daily. Study outcomes and limitations: Lesional scalp exceeded normal scalp in clonality, especially in alopecia totalis/universalis. There were also resident alphabeta T cells of normal skin sequenced in scalp samples. Tofacitinib produced a significant decrease in scalp clonality and in expanded CD8+ clones among the top 100.

Regarding this clone: The antigen remains unidentified.

This CDR3 has 15 residues. Germline V CDR1 and CDR2: MNHEY, SVGAGI. V was pared by 0 bases and J by 3 bases, with 10 bases between. The chain joins TRBV6-5 to TRBJ2-3; TRBD2 is a possible D gene (5 bases). The receptor's source is a human donor with alopecia areata. The sample here was CD4+ T cells sorted from blood, taken at week 4, from a patient treated with tofacitinib. This CDR3 reads CASSYSTTRTDTQYF. DNA for the CDR3: TGTGCCAGCAGTTACTCGACAACTAGGACAGATACGCAGTATTTT.